Here is one T cell receptor (beta chain) with its context. The antigen is not known. This specimen comes from a study of monozygotic twins with inflammatory bowel disease. Both the TCRalpha cDNA and the TCRbeta cDNA were taken through two nested PCRs, lasting around 15 and 9 cycles. TCRdb re-called the 5' RACE reads and gives one entry per CDR3 protein, without DNA. Its table lists approximately 160,000 distinct CDR3 sequences. Study findings and constraints: Twins classed as concordant or discordant showed no difference in repertoire similarity, possibly from limited power. The authors note that differing immunosuppressive treatments may have added variability to patient repertoires. Healthy twins shared more clonotypes with others than IBD patients, most markedly active ones.

Germline CDR1 reads MNHNY; CDR2 reads SVGAGI (reference sequence). This CDR3 comprises 14 residues. This TCR was sampled from a human donor with ulcerative colitis or Crohn's disease, or a healthy co-twin of an affected twin (not recorded which). Sequenced material: blood. The gene calls are TRBV6-6 and TRBJ1-5. The CDR3 region is CASSYVGALQPQHF.